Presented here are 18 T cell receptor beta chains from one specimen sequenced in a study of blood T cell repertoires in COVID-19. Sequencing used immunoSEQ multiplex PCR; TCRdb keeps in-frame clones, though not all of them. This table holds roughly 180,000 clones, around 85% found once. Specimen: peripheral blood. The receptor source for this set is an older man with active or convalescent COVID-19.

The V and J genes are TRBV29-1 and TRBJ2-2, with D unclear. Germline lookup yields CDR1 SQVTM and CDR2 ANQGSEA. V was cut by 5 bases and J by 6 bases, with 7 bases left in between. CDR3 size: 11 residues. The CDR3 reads CSVKSAGELFF. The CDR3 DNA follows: TGCAGCGTTAAATCCGCCGGGGAGCTGTTTTTT.

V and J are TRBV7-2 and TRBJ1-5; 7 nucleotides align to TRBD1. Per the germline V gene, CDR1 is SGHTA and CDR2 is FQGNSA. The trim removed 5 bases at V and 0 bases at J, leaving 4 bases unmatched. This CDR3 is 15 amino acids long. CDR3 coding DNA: TGTGCCAGCAGCCCAGGGGGAGCTAGCAATCAGCCCCAGCATTTT. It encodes CASSPGGASNQPQHF.

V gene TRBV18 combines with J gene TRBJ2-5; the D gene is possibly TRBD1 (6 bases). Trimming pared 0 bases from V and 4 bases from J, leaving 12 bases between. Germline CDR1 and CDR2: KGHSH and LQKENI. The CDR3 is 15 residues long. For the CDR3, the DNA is TGTGCCAGCTCACCACCGTCGAGGGGGACAGAGACCCAGTACTTC. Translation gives CASSPPSRGTETQYF.

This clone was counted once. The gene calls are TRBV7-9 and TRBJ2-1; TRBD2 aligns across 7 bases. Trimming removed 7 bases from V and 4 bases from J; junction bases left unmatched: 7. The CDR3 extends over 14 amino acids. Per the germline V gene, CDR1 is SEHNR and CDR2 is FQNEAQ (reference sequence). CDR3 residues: CASTYLSGYNEQFF. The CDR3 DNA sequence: TGTGCCAGCACCTATCTTAGCGGGTACAATGAGCAGTTCTTC.

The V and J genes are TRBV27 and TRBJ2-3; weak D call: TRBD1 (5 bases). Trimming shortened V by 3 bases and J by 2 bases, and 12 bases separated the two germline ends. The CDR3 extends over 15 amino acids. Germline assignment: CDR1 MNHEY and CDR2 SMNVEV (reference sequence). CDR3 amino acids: CASSFPGSPTDTQYF. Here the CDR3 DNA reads TGTGCCAGCAGTTTCCCAGGGTCGCCCACAGATACGCAGTATTTT.

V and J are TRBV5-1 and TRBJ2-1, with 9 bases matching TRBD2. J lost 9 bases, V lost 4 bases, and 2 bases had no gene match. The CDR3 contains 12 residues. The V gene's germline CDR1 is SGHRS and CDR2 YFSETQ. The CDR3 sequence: CASSEAGGEQFF. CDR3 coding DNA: TGCGCCAGCAGCGAAGCGGGAGGTGAGCAGTTCTTC.

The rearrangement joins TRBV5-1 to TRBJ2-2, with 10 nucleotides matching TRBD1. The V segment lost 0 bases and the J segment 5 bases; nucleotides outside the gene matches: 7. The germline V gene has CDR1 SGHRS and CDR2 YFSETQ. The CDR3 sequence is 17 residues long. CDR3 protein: CASSLGDRGFGTGELFF. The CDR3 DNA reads TGCGCCAGCAGCTTGGGGGACAGGGGCTTCGGGACCGGGGAGCTGTTTTTT.

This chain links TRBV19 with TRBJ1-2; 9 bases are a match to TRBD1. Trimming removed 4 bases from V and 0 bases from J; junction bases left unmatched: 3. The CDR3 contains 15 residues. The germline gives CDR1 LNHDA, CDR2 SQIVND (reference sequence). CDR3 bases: TGTGCCAGTAGTAGTGGACAGGGGCCTAACTATGGCTACACCTTC. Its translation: CASSSGQGPNYGYTF.

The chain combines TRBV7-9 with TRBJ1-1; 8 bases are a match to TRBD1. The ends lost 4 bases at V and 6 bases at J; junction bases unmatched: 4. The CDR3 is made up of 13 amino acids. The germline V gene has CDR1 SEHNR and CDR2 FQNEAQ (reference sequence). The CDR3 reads CASSSDRGAEAFF. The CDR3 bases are TGTGCCAGCAGCTCTGACAGGGGCGCTGAAGCTTTCTTT.

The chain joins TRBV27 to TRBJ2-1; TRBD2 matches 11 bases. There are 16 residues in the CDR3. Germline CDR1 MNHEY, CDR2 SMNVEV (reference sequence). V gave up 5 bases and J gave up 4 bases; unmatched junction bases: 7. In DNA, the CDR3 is TGTGCCAGCAGTCCCGGGACTAGCGGAGTTTACAATGAGCAGTTCTTC. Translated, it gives CASSPGTSGVYNEQFF.

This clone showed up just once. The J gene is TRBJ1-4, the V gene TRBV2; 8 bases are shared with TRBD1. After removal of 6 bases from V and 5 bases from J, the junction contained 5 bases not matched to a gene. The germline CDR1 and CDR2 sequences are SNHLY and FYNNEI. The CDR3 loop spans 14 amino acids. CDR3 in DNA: TGTGCCAGCAGGAGGACAGGGATAAATGAAAAACTGTTTTTT. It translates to CASRRTGINEKLFF.

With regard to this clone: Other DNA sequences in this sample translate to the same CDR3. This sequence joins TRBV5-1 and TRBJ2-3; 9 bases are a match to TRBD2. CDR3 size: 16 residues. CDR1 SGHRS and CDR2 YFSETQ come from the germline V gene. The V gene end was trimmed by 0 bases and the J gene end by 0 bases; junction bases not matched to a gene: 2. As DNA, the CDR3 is TGCGCCAGCAGCTTGGGACTAGCGGCTAGCACAGATACGCAGTATTTT. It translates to CASSLGLAASTDTQYF.

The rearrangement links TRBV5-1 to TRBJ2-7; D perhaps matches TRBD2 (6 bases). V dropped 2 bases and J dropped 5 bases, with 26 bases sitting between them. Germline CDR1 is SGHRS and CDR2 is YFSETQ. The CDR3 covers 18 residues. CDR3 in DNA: TGCGCCAGCAGCTTAACCGGGACTCCTCTTCAGAAGGGAAACGAGCAGTACTTC. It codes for CASSLTGTPLQKGNEQYF.

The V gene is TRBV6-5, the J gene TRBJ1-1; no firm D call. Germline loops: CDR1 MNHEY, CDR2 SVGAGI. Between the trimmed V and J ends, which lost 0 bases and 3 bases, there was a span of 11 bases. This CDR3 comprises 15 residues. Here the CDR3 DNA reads TGTGCCAGCAGTTACTCGAGAGGGTCCCACACTGAAGCTTTCTTT. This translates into CASSYSRGSHTEAFF.

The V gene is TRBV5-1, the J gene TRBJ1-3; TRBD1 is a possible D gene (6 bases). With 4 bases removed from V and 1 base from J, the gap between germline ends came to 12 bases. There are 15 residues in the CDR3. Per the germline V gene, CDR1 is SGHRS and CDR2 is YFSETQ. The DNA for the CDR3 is TGCGCCAGCAGCAGATCAGGGGAATCTGGAAACACCATATATTTT. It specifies CASSRSGESGNTIYF.

The CDR3 nucleotides are TGTGCCAGTAGTATAGTAGGGACAGTTAGCAATCAGCCCCAGCATTTT. This sequence encodes CASSIVGTVSNQPQHF. V and J are TRBV19 and TRBJ1-5; 7 bases match TRBD1. CDR1 and CDR2 from the germline V gene are LNHDA and SQIVND (reference sequence). The CDR3 is 16 residues long. With 1 base clipped from V and 0 bases from J, the junction kept 3 bases outside the gene matches.

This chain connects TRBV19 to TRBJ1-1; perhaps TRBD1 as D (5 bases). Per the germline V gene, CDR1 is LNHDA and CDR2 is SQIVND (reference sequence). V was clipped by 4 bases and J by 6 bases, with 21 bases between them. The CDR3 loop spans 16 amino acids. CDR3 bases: TGTGCCAGTAGTACCTTAAAGCGGGGGTACTTTCCTGAAGCTTTCTTT. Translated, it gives CASSTLKRGYFPEAFF.

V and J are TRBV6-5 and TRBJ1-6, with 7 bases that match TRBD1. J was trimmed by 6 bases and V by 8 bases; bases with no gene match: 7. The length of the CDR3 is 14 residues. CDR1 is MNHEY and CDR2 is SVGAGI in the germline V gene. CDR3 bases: TGTGCCAGCGGCGCGGACAGGCCTAATTCACCCCTCCACTTT. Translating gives CASGADRPNSPLHF.